This T cell receptor beta chain stems from a study of T cell responses to AZD1222 COVID-19 vaccine. On the study more broadly: Pooling was applied to second doses at about 4 or about 12 weeks.

Profiled with immunoSEQ multiplex PCR; TCRdb holds only in-frame clones, not every one. Here the sample spans 95,000 to 150,000 clones, about nine tenths being singletons. Study outcomes and limitations: Nearly half of the spike-specific TCRs reportedly recognize variant regions that carry no mutations. Clonal diversity was possibly underestimated, and the donors were mostly white British, with more females.

This clone was recorded only once. What it binds is not known. This CDR3 is built from 15 residues. Germline CDR1 reads MNHEY; CDR2 reads SMNVEV (reference sequence). The V end was cut by 3 bases, the J end by 0 bases, with 9 bases between. This clonotype originated in an adult in good health. This specimen consisted of peripheral blood, obtained on day 0 of AZD1222 vaccination. The rearrangement links TRBV27 to TRBJ2-1, with TRBD2 as a possible D gene (5 bases). The CDR3 here is CASSLLGSSYNEQFF. In DNA, the CDR3 is TGTGCCAGCAGTTTGTTGGGGAGCTCCTACAATGAGCAGTTCTTC.